This T cell receptor (beta chain) was captured by sequencing in a study of fetal regulatory T cell absence and autoimmunity. Study in general: Without clinical diabetes, IPEX patients showed exocrine pancreas autoimmunity. Study observations and caveats: Cord blood and pancreas showed broadly similar TRB gene family usage. Oligoclonal TCR enrichment in pancreas over cord blood reached over 90-fold for some clones.

Per germline, CDR1 SGHNT and CDR2 YYREEE (reference sequence). V lost 4 bases and J 3 bases, leaving 11 bases between the germline ends. This CDR3 comprises 13 residues. Details on this clone: The antigen is undetermined.

This was a survey-level run. Repertoires were generated with immunoSEQ multiplex PCR, while TCRdb's copy carries only in-frame clones and drops some. The sample records around 100,000 clones, 55% to 75% being singletons. This TCR was sampled from a male donor with IPEX syndrome. Specimen: pancreas tissue. The V and J genes are TRBV5-4 and TRBJ2-7; D is possibly TRBD1 (6 bases). The CDR3 region is CASSPPDSYEQYF. The CDR3 DNA reads as TGTGCCAGCAGCCCACCGGACAGCTACGAGCAGTACTTC.